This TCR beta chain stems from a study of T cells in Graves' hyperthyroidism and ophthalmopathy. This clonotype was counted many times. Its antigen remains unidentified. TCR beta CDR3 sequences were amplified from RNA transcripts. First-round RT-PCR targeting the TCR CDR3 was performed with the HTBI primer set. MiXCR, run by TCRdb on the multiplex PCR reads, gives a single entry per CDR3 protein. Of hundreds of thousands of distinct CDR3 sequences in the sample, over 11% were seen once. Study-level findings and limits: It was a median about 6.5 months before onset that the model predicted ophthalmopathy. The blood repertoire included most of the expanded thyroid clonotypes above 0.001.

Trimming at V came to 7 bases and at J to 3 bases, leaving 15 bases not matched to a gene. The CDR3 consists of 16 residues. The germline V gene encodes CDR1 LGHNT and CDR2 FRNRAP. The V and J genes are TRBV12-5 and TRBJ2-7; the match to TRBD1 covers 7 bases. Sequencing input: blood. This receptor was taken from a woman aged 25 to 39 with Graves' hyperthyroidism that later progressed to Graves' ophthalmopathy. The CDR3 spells CASDTGTGTEIYEQYF. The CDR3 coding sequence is TGTGCTAGTGACACTGGGACCGGGACAGAGATCTACGAGCAGTACTTC.